In this sample, the clone carrying this T cell receptor beta chain turned up once. The sample is drawn from a study of blood T cell repertoires in COVID-19. Study in general: Researchers got acute and convalescent COVID-19 samples from the United States, Italy and Spain. In each case, the material was cDNA or gDNA derived from T cells, B-cell-depleted T cells, or PBMCs.

V dropped 1 base and J dropped 4 bases, with 12 bases sitting between them. Germline CDR1 SGHTA, CDR2 FQGNSA. This CDR3 contains 15 residues. This table comes from immunoSEQ multiplex PCR, and its TCRdb copy is limited to in-frame clones, with some not included. The sample carries over 60,000 clones, roughly 84% recorded once. The Seattle site enrolled patients during active infection and followed them longitudinally. Sequenced sample: peripheral blood. The rearrangement uses TRBV7-2 and TRBJ2-3; TRBD1 is a possible D gene (7 bases). This receptor was taken from a man aged 45 to 65 with COVID-19, enrolled during active disease. The CDR3 coding sequence is TGTGCCAGCAGCTTAGGTGACAGGGAGGCAGATACGCAGTATTTT. Protein: CASSLGDREADTQYF.